The 3 T cell receptor beta chains listed next were all sequenced from one sample in a study of blood T cells in healthy people across ages. Together with a sample-barcoded 5' primer, a J-beta primer mix was included in a second PCR lasting about 7 to 12 cycles. MiXCR, applied by TCRdb to the 5' RACE reads, yields one record per CDR3 protein. The sample yields some 890,000 distinct CDR3 sequences, around 29% seen once. These data also formed part of another study, on T cells of mothers and their children.

The sample consisted of blood. The source is a woman aged 40 to 55 in good health.

The chain recombines TRBV7-9 with TRBJ2-7; a weak D match, TRBD2 (5 bases). Germline-derived CDR1 and CDR2 are SEHNR and FQNEAQ (reference sequence). Trimming pared 3 bases from V and 6 bases from J, leaving 6 bases between. This CDR3 has 11 residues. CDR3 residues: CASSLDCEQYF. CDR3 coding DNA: TGTGCCAGCAGCTTGGACTGCGAGCAGTACTTC.

The chain links TRBV20-1 to TRBJ1-2; D possibly corresponds to TRBD1 (5 bases). The ends were cut back, 6 bases at V and 0 bases at J, with 11 bases in the middle. Germline lookup yields CDR1 DFQATT and CDR2 SNEGSKA (reference sequence). The length of the CDR3 is 13 residues. As DNA, the CDR3 is TGCAGTGCCTGGGACGGCCCTAACTATGGCTACACCTTC. Translated, it gives CSAWDGPNYGYTF.

This clonotype was seen only a few times. The genes are TRBV6-5 and TRBJ1-5; unclear D gene. V was trimmed by 5 bases and J by 0 bases, leaving 8 bases between them. Germline CDR1 is MNHEY and CDR2 is SVGAGI. The CDR3 covers 14 residues. The CDR3 sequence: CASSDTYSNQPQHF. CDR3 nucleotide sequence: TGTGCCAGCAGTGACACCTATAGCAATCAGCCCCAGCATTTT.